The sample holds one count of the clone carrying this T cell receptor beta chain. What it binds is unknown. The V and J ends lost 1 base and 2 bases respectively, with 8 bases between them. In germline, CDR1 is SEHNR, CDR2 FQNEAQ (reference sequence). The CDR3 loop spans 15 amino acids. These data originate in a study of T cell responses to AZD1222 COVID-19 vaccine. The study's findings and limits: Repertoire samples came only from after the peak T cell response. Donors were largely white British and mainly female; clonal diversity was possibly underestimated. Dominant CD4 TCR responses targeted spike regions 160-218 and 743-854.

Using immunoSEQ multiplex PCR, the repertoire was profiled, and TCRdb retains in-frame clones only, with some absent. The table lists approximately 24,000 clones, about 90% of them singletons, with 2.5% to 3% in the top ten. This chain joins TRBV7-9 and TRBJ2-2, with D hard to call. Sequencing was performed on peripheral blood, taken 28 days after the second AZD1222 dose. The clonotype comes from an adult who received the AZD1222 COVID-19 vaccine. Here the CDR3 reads CASSLVSGNTGELFF. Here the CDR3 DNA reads TGTGCCAGCAGCTTAGTCTCAGGCAACACCGGGGAGCTGTTTTTT.